These 20 T cell receptor beta chains were all obtained from the same sample, sequenced in a study of blood T cell repertoires in COVID-19. Here immunoSEQ multiplex PCR was the method, and the copy in TCRdb shows in-frame clones only, minus some. Of 200,000 to 250,000 clones listed, roughly nine tenths are singletons. Specimen: PBMCs or T cells enriched from blood (not recorded which). The receptor source for this set is a woman aged 45 to 65 in a cohort exposed to, infected with or recovered from COVID-19 (not recorded which).

The chain uses TRBV29-1 and TRBJ1-1; D might be TRBD1 (5 bases). From germline, CDR1 is SQVTM and CDR2 ANQGSEA. V dropped 5 bases and J dropped 7 bases, with 8 bases sitting between them. This CDR3 has 10 amino acids. The CDR3 is CSVLGGEAFF. CDR3 nucleotide sequence: TGCAGCGTTTTGGGGGGTGAAGCTTTCTTT.

The gene calls are TRBV11-3 and TRBJ2-7, with D possibly matching TRBD1 (5 bases). Germline loops: CDR1 SGHNT, CDR2 YENEEA. There are 14 residues in the CDR3. V shed 1 base and J shed 0 bases, with 7 bases lying between them. The CDR3 region has the DNA TGTGCCAGCAGCTTAGGACAGAGCTCCTACGAGCAGTACTTC. Its protein product is CASSLGQSSYEQYF.

This chain connects TRBV4-3 to TRBJ2-3; 14 bases are a match to TRBD2. J was trimmed by 5 bases and V by 1 base; bases with no gene match: 2. This CDR3 contains 16 residues. Germline V lookup: CDR1 LGHNA, CDR2 YSLEER. CDR3 in amino acids: CASSQGTSGGIDTQYF. The CDR3 DNA sequence: TGCGCCAGCAGCCAAGGGACTAGCGGGGGGATAGATACGCAGTATTTT.

The gene calls are TRBV24-1 and TRBJ1-5; D unresolved. V was clipped by 3 bases and J by 1 base, with 18 bases between them. The CDR3 totals 18 residues. The germline V gene has CDR1 KGHDR and CDR2 SFDVKD. The CDR3 spells CATSDRMGGPMSNQPQHF. DNA of the CDR3: TGTGCCACCAGTGATAGGATGGGAGGGCCCATGAGCAATCAGCCCCAGCATTTT.

This sequence joins TRBV11-1 and TRBJ1-4; D perhaps matches TRBD1 (6 bases). V lost 5 bases and J lost 0, with 10 bases in between. The CDR3 has 15 residues. Germline values: CDR1 SGHAT, CDR2 FQDESV (reference sequence). The CDR3 is CASSLTGTTNEKLFF. CDR3 DNA sequence: TGTGCCAGCAGCCTAACAGGGACAACTAATGAAAAACTGTTTTTT.

This chain links TRBV7-2 with TRBJ1-2; D is perhaps TRBD1 (5 bases). This CDR3 region has 17 residues. The V end lost 2 bases, the J end lost 5 bases, and 21 bases lay between the germline ends. The germline gives CDR1 SGHTA, CDR2 FQGNSA. This chain's CDR3 is CASSLRREIRVQYGYTF. CDR3 sequence (DNA): TGTGCCAGCAGCTTAAGGCGGGAGATCAGGGTACAATATGGCTACACCTTC.

The V gene is TRBV21-1, the J gene TRBJ1-4. TRBV21-1 is labeled a pseudogene. The CDR3 has 16 residues. CDR3 sequence: CASSKASGGTNEKLFF. In DNA form, the CDR3 reads TGTGCCAGCAGCAAGGCCTCCGGGGGTACTAATGAAAAACTGTTTTTT.

The chain joins TRBV4-1 to TRBJ2-1; 9 nucleotides agree with TRBD2. Trimming at V came to 3 bases and at J to 3 bases, leaving 6 bases not matched to a gene. Germline V gives CDR1 MGHRA, CDR2 YSYEKL. This CDR3 is 16 amino acids long. The CDR3 loop is CASSQPRAGGYNEQFF. The CDR3 coding sequence is TGCGCCAGCAGCCAGCCGCGAGCGGGGGGCTACAATGAGCAGTTCTTC.

The chain employs TRBV4-3 and TRBJ2-4; D may be TRBD1 (5 bases). The ends were cut back, 2 bases at V and 0 bases at J, with 11 bases in the middle. There are 16 residues in the CDR3. CDR1 is LGHNA, CDR2 YSLEER, per germline. CDR3 in amino acids: CASSQSGHKAKNIQYF. In DNA form, the CDR3 reads TGCGCCAGCAGCCAATCAGGACACAAAGCCAAAAACATTCAGTACTTC.

This clone was detected only once. The chain is built from TRBV24-1 and TRBJ2-7, with 8 bases identical to TRBD1. V lost 12 bases to trimming and J lost 4 bases; unmatched junction nucleotides: 10. Germline assignment: CDR1 KGHDR and CDR2 SFDVKD. This CDR3 spans 13 amino acids. The CDR3 DNA follows: TGTGCCCCCGATTTTCGGACAGGGTACGAGCAGTACTTC. Amino acid sequence: CAPDFRTGYEQYF.

The gene calls are TRBV18 and TRBJ2-3; D gene ambiguous. The CDR3 runs to 12 residues. Germline-derived CDR1 and CDR2 are KGHSH and LQKENI. V lost 4 bases and J 3 bases, leaving 5 bases between the germline ends. CDR3 sequence: CASSLMTDTQYF. CDR3 DNA sequence: TGTGCCAGCTCACTAATGACAGATACGCAGTATTTT.

Here the CDR3 DNA reads TGCGCCAGCAGCTCCCCCAGGGCAAACACTGAAGCTTTCTTT. This codes for CASSSPRANTEAFF. The gene calls are TRBV5-1 and TRBJ1-1; D may be TRBD1 (5 bases). The CDR3 is 14 amino acids. The germline CDR1 and CDR2 sequences are SGHRS and YFSETQ. Trimming stripped 3 bases from V and 2 bases from J, with 11 bases between.

The V gene is TRBV5-5, the J gene TRBJ2-5; D is undetermined. The CDR3 sequence is 14 residues long. CDR1 and CDR2 from the germline V gene are SGHKS and YYEKEE (reference sequence). V was pared by 2 bases and J by 5 bases, with 13 bases between. The CDR3 DNA reads TGTGCCAGCAGCTTCTATTTCCCCCGCGAGACCCAGTACTTC. This sequence encodes CASSFYFPRETQYF.

This chain joins TRBV19 and TRBJ1-3; no definite D call. There are 14 residues in the CDR3. CDR1 is LNHDA, CDR2 SQIVND, per germline (reference sequence). Trimming pared 5 bases from V and 7 bases from J, leaving 15 bases between. DNA of the CDR3: TGTGCCAGTAGTGGCGGGGAGTATGGTAACACCATATATTTT. Amino acid sequence: CASSGGEYGNTIYF. Full variable domain (outside the CDR3, taken from reference TRBV19 and TRBJ1-3): DGGITQSPKYLFRKEGQNVTLSCEQNLNHDAMYWYRQDPGQGLRLIYYSQIVNDFQKGDIAEGYSVSREKKESFPLTVTSAQKNPTAFYLCASSGGEYGNTIYFGEGSWLTVV.

The chain carries TRBV7-3 and TRBJ2-2; D is uncertain. V was clipped by 4 bases and J by 6 bases, with 12 bases between them. This CDR3 is built from 14 residues. From germline, CDR1 is SGHTA and CDR2 FQGTGA. CDR3 loop: CASSSGSPPGELFF. In DNA form, the CDR3 reads TGTGCCAGCAGCTCCGGTAGTCCACCCGGGGAGCTGTTTTTT.

The chain joins TRBV6-5 to TRBJ1-5, with 7 positions matching TRBD1. CDR1 and CDR2 (germline): MNHEY, SVGAGI. The CDR3 is 14 residues long. V was clipped by 5 bases and J by 2 bases; unmatched bases: 3. The CDR3 here is CASSRDRGNQPQHF. Written as DNA, the CDR3 is TGTGCCAGCAGTAGAGACAGGGGCAATCAGCCCCAGCATTTT.

This chain's CDR3 is CASSQGQGNYEQYF. In nucleotides, the CDR3 is TGTGCCAGCAGCCAAGGACAGGGGAACTACGAGCAGTACTTC. The chain employs TRBV3-1 (or the pseudogene TRBV3-2) and TRBJ2-7, with TRBD1 matching 8 bases. The V and J ends lost 1 base and 3 bases, in that order; junction bases with no gene match: 2. The CDR3 has 14 amino acids. Looked up from germline, CDR1 is LGHDT and CDR2 is YNNKEL (reference sequence).

The chain uses TRBV5-1 and TRBJ1-5; the match to TRBD1 covers 7 bases. V trimming: 3 bases; J trimming: 6 bases; junction bases outside the gene matches: 6. This CDR3 spans 14 amino acids. Germline V CDR1 and CDR2: SGHRS, YFSETQ. CDR3 nucleotide sequence: TGCGCCAGCAGCTCCTCAGGGGGAGGTCAGCCCCAGCATTTT. It codes for CASSSSGGGQPQHF. Supplemented by reference TRBV5-1 and TRBJ1-5, the full variable domain reads KAGVTQTPRYLIKTRGQQVTLSCSPISGHRSVSWYQQTPGQGLQFLFEYFSETQRNKGNFPGRFSGRQFSNSRSEMNVSTLELGDSALYLCASSSSGGGQPQHFGDGTRLSIL.

This sequence joins TRBV5-1 and TRBJ2-1, with D maybe TRBD2 (7 bases). CDR1 and CDR2 (germline): SGHRS, YFSETQ. V lost 6 bases, J lost 13 bases, and 23 bases lay in between. This CDR3 is built from 14 residues. DNA of the CDR3: TGCGCCAGCACCTCTCCGGGGGGCGCGATTCTTCAGTTCTTC. Its protein is CASTSPGGAILQFF.

This clone was picked up a small number of times. The V gene is TRBV10-2, the J gene TRBJ1-1; D possibly corresponds to TRBD1 (6 bases). This CDR3 region has 16 residues. Between the trimmed V and J ends, which lost 0 bases and 1 base, there was a span of 12 bases. Germline V CDR1 and CDR2: WSHSY, SAAADI. CDR3 in DNA: TGCGCCAGCAGTGAGTCCTACGGACAGCCGAACACTGAAGCTTTCTTT. It yields the protein CASSESYGQPNTEAFF.